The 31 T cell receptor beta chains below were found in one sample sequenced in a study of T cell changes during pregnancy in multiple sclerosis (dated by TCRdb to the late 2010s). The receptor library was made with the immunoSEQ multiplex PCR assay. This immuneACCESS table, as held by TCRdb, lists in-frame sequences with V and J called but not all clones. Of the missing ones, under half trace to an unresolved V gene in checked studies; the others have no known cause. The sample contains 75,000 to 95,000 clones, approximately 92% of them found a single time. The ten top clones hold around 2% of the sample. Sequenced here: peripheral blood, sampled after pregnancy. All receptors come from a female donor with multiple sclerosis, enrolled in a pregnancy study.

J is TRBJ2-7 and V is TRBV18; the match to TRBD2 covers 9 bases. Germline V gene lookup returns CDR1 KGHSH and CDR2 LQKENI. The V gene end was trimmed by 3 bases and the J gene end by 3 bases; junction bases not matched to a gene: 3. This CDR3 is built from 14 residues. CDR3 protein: CASSPERGVYEQYF. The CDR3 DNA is TGTGCCAGCTCACCGGAGCGGGGGGTCTACGAGCAGTACTTC.

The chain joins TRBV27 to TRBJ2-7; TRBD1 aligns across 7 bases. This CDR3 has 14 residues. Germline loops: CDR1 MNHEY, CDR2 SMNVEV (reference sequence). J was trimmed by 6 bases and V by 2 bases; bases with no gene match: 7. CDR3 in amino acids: CASSLKGAWVEQYF. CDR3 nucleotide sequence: TGTGCCAGCAGTTTAAAGGGGGCGTGGGTCGAGCAGTACTTC.

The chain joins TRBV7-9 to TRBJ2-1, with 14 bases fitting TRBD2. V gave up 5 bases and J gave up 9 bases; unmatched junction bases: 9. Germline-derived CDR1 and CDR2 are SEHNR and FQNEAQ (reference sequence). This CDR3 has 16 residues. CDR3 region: CASSPRGLAGVGEQFF. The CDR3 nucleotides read TGTGCCAGCAGCCCGAGGGGACTAGCGGGAGTGGGTGAGCAGTTCTTC.

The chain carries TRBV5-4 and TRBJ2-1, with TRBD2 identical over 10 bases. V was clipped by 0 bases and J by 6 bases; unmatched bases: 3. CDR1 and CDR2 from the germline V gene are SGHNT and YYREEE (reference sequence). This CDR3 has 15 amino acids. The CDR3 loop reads CASSLGLAGANEQFF. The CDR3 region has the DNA TGTGCCAGCAGCTTGGGGCTAGCGGGAGCCAATGAGCAGTTCTTC.

CDR3 sequence (DNA): TGTGCCAGCGGGGGACAGTCCTACGAGCAGTACTTC. As protein: CASGGQSYEQYF. The rearrangement links TRBV7-2 to TRBJ2-7; 7 bases align to TRBD1. The CDR3 has 12 amino acids. J gave up 1 base and V 8 bases, and 2 bases lay outside the gene matches. Germline CDR1 and CDR2: SGHTA and FQGNSA.

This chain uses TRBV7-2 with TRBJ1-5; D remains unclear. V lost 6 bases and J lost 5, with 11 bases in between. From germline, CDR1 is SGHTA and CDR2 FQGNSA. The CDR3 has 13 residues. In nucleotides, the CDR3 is TGTGCCAGCAGTCCTTCCTACGATCAGCCCCAGCATTTT. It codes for CASSPSYDQPQHF. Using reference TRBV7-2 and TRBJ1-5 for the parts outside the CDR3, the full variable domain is GAGVSQSPSNKVTEKGKDVELRCDPISGHTALYWYRQSLGQGLEFLIYFQGNSAPDKSGLPSDRFSAERTGGSVSTLTIQRTQQEDSAVYLCASSPSYDQPQHFGDGTRLSIL.

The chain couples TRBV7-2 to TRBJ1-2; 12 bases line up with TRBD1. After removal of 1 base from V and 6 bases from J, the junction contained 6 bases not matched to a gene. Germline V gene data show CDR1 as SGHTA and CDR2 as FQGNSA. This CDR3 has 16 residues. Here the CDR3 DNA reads TGTGCCAGCAGCTTAGTTGGGGACAGGGGGCGGAATGGCTACACCTTC. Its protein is CASSLVGDRGRNGYTF.

The CDR3 sequence is CAWSVIPSGGWAGTQYF. The DNA for the CDR3 is TGTGCCTGGAGTGTAATCCCTAGCGGGGGCTGGGCGGGTACGCAGTATTTT. This chain joins TRBV30 and TRBJ2-3; 10 bases map to TRBD2. After removal of 0 bases from V and 8 bases from J, the junction contained 14 bases not matched to a gene. CDR3 size: 17 residues. From germline, CDR1 is GTSNPN and CDR2 SVGIG (reference sequence).

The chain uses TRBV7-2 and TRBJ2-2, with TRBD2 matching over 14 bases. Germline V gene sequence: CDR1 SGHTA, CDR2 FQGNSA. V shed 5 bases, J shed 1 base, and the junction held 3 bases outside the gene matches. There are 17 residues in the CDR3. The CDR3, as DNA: TGTGCCAGCAGCCTGACTAGCGGGGGGGGGAACACCGGGGAGCTGTTTTTT. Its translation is CASSLTSGGGNTGELFF.

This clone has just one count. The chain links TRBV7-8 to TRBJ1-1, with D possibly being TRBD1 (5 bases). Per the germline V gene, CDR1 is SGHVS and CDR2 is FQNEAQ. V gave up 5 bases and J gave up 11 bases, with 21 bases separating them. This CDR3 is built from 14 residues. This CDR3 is CASSQEGQGEGAFF. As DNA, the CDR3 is TGTGCCAGCAGCCAGGAGGGTCAGGGTGAGGGCGCTTTCTTT.

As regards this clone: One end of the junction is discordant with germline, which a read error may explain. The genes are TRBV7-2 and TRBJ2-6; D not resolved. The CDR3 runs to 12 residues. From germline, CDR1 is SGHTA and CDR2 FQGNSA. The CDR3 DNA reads TGTGCCAGCAGCCCGTCACAAGAACCTCCCTTTTTC. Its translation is CASSPSQEPPFF.

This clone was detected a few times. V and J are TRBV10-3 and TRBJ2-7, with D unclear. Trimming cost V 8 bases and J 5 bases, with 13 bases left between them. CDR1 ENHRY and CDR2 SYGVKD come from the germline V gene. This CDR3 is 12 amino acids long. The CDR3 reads CAIRQATDEQYF. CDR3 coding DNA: TGTGCCATCCGCCAGGCGACCGACGAGCAGTACTTC.

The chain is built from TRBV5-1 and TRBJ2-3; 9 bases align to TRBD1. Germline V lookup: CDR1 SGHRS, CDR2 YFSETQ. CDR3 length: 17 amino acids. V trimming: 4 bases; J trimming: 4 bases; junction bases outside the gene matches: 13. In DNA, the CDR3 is TGCGCCAGCAGCGGAATAACAGGGGGCGCTGGCGCAGATACGCAGTATTTT. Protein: CASSGITGGAGADTQYF.

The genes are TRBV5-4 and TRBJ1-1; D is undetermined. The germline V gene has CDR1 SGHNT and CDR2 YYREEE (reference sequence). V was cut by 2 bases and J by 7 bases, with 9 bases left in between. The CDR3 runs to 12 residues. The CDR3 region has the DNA TGTGCCAGCAGCTTTCCCCCAGGTGAAGCTTTCTTT. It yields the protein CASSFPPGEAFF.

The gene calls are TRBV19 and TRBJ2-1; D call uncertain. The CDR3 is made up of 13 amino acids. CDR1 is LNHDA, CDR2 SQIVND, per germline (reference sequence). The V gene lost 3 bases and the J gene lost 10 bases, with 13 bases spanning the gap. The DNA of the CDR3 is TGTGCCAGTAGTATTGCCCTCGCCCAGGAGCAGTTCTTC. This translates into CASSIALAQEQFF.

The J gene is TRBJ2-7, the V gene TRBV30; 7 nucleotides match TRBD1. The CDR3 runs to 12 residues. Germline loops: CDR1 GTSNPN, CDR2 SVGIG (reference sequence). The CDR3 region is CARTGRTYEQYF. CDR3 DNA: TGTGCTCGGACAGGCCGAACCTACGAGCAGTACTTC.

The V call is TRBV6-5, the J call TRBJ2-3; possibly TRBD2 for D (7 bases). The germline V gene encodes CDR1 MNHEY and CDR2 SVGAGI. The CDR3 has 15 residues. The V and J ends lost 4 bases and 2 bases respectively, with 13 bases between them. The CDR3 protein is CASSLGGAYTDTQYF. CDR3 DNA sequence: TGTGCCAGCAGTTTAGGGGGGGCCTACACAGATACGCAGTATTTT.

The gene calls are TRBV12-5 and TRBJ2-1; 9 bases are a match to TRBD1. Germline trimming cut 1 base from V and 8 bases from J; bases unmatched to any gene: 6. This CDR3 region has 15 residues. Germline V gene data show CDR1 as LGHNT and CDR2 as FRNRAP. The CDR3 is CASGLGLTGGDEQFF. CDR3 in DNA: TGTGCTAGTGGTTTGGGACTTACAGGGGGCGATGAGCAGTTCTTC. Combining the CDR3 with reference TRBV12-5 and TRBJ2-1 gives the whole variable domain DARVTQTPRHKVTEMGQEVTMRCQPILGHNTVFWYRQTMMQGLELLAYFRNRAPLDDSGMPKDRFSAEMPDATLATLKIQPSEPRDSAVYFCASGLGLTGGDEQFFGPGTRLTVL.

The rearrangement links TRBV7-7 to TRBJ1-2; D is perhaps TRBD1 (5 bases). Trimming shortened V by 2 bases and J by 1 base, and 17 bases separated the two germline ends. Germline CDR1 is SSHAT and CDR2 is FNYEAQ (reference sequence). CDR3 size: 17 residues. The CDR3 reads CASSLSPPQGDNYGYTF. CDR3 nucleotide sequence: TGTGCCAGCAGCTTATCCCCCCCGCAGGGTGATAACTATGGCTACACCTTC. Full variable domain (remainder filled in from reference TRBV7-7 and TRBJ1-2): GAGVSQSPRYKVTKRGQDVTLRCDPISSHATLYWYQQALGQGPEFLTYFNYEAQPDKSGLPSDRFSAERPEGSISTLTIQRTEQRDSAMYRCASSLSPPQGDNYGYTFGSGTRLTVV.

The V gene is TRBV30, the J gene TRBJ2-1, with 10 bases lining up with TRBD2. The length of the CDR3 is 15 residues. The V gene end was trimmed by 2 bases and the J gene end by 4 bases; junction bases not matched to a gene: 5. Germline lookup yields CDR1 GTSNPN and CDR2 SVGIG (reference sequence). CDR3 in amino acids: CAWSLTSGIYNEQFF. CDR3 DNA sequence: TGTGCCTGGAGTCTAACTAGCGGGATATACAATGAGCAGTTCTTC. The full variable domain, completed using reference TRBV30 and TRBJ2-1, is SQTIHQWPATLVQPVGSPLSLECTVEGTSNPNLYWYRQAAGRGLQLLFYSVGIGQISSEVPQNLSASRPQDRQFILSSKKLLLSDSGFYLCAWSLTSGIYNEQFFGPGTRLTVL.

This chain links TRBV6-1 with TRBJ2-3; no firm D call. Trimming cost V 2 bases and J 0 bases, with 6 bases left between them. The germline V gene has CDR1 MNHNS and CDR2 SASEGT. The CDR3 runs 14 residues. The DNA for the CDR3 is TGTGCCAGCAGTGAAATGAGTAGCACAGATACGCAGTATTTT. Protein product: CASSEMSSTDTQYF.

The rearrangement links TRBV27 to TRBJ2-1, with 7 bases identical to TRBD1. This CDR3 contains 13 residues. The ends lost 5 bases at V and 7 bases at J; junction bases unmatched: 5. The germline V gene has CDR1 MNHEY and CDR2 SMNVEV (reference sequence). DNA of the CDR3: TGTGCCAGCAGTCCTCGACAGGGAAATGAGCAGTTCTTC. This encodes CASSPRQGNEQFF.

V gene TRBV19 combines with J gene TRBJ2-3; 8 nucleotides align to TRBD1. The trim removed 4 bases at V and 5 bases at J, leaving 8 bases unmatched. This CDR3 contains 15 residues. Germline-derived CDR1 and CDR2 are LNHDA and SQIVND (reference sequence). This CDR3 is CASSTGQGAIDTQYF. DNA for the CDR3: TGTGCCAGTAGTACCGGACAGGGTGCCATAGATACGCAGTATTTT.

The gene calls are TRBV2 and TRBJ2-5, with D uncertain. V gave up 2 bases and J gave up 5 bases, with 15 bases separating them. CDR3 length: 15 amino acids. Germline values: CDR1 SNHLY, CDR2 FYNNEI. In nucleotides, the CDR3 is TGTGCCAGCAGTGAAAATTCTGGCACAGTCGAGACCCAGTACTTC. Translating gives CASSENSGTVETQYF. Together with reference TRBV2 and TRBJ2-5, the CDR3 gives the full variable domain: EPEVTQTPSHQVTQMGQEVILRCVPISNHLYFYWYRQILGQKVEFLVSFYNNEISEKSEIFDDQFSVERPDGSNFTLKIRSTKLEDSAMYFCASSENSGTVETQYFGPGTRLLVL.

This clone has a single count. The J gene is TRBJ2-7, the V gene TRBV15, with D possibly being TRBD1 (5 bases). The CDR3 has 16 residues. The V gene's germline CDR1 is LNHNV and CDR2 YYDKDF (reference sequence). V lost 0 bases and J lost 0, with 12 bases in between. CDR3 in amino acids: CATSRESAGLSYEQYF. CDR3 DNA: TGTGCCACCAGCAGAGAATCGGCAGGGCTCTCCTACGAGCAGTACTTC.

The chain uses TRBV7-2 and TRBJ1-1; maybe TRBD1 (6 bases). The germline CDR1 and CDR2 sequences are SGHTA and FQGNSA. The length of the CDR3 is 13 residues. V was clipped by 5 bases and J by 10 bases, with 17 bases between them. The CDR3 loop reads CASSQGGARGAFF. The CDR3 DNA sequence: TGTGCCAGCAGCCAAGGGGGGGCGCGGGGAGCTTTCTTT.

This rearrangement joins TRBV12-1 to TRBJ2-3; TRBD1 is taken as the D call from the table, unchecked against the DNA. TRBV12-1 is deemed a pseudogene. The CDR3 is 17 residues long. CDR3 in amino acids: CASSFAQEPGRTDTQYF. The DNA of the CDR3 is TGTGCCAGCAGCTTTGCTCAGGAACCCGGTCGCACAGATACGCAGTATTTT.

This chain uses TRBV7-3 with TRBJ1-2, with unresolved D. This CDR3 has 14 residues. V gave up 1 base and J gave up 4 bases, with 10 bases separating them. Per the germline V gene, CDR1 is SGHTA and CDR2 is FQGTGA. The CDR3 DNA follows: TGTGCCAGCAGCTTAAGCCCAGAGGTCTATGGCTACACCTTC. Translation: CASSLSPEVYGYTF. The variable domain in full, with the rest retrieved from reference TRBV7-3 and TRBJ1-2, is GAGVSQTPSNKVTEKGKYVELRCDPISGHTALYWYRQSLGQGPEFLIYFQGTGAADDSGLPNDRFFAVRPEGSVSTLKIQRTERGDSAVYLCASSLSPEVYGYTFGSGTRLTVV.

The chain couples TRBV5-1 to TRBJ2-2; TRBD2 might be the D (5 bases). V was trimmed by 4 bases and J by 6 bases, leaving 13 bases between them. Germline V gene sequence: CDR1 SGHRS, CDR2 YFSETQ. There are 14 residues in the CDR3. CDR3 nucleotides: TGCGCCAGCAGCCCCGGGAATTTGGCCGGGGAGCTGTTTTTT. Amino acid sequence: CASSPGNLAGELFF.

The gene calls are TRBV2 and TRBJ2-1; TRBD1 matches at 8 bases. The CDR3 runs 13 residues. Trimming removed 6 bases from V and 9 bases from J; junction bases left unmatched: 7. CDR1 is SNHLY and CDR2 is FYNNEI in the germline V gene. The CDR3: CASRPTGGLEQFF. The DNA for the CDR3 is TGTGCCAGCAGACCTACAGGGGGTCTTGAGCAGTTCTTC.

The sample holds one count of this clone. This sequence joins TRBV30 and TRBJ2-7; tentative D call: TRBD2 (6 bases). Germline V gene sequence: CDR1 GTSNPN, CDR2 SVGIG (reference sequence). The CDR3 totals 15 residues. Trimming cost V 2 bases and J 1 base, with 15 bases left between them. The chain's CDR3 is CAWSLLSGLSYEQYF. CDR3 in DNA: TGTGCCTGGAGTCTACTCAGCGGGCTGTCCTACGAGCAGTACTTC.